This T cell receptor beta chain was identified in a study of cytomegalovirus exposure and HLA in healthy donors. Looking at the study overall: Researchers previously reported finding fewer than 140 million unique TCR beta sequences from about 170 million T cells. General study points: Most TCR sequences showed up rarely, but some public TCRs showed up in many donors. CMV serostatus was the sole immune exposure data available.

A note on this clone: Its antigen remains unidentified.

In the PCR, 60 Vbeta and 13 Jbeta primers were used. Per the original methods: About 11 million shared chains were among the approximately 80 million unique TCR beta chains that a later analysis counted. Sequencing used immunoSEQ multiplex PCR; TCRdb keeps in-frame clones, though not all of them. For V, J and clone size, that table is used; D and trimming come from the DNA. This sample has about 160,000 clones, with 70% to 90% found just once. This sequence was found in a woman aged 30 to 39 in good health and CMV-seronegative. The specimen was PBMCs.

Here the CDR3 DNA reads TGCGCCAGCAGCTGGGGGGGAACAAACACTGAAGCTTTCTTT. Translating gives CASSWGGTNTEAFF. The chain employs TRBV5-1 and TRBJ1-1, with a weak D call TRBD1 (5 bases). This CDR3 has 14 amino acids. Germline V gene sequence: CDR1 SGHRS, CDR2 YFSETQ. V was clipped by 3 bases and J by 2 bases, with 11 bases between them.